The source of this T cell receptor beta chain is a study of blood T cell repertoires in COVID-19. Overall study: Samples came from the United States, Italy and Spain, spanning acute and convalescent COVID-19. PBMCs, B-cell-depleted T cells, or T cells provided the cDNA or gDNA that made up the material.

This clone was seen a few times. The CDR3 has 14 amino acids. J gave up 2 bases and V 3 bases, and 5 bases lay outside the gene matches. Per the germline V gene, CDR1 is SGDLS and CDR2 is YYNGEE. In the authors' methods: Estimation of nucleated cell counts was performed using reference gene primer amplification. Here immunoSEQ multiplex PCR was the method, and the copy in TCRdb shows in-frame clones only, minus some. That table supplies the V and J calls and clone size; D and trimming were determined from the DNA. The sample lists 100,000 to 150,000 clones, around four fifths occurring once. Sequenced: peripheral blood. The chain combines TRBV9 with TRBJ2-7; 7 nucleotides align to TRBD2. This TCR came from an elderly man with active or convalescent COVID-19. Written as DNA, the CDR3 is TGTGCCAGCAGCGCAGCGGGGCGAACCTACGAGCAGTACTTC. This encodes CASSAAGRTYEQYF.